The 17 T cell receptor beta chains below come from one sample, sequenced in a study of cytomegalovirus exposure and HLA in healthy donors (TCRdb year 2017). To prepare the library, the immunoSEQ multiplex PCR assay was applied. A mixture of 60 forward primers for TCR Vbeta segments and 13 reverse primers for TCR Jbeta segments was used in the multiplex PCR. TCRdb's version of the immuneACCESS table is confined to in-frame rearrangements and falls short of the full clone set. An unresolved V gene accounts for under half of the shortfall where checked; the remainder is of unknown origin. This sample comprises under 150,000 clones, 65% to 75% of them detected only once. The top ten constitute around 3.9% of the sample. The material sequenced was PBMCs. The receptors here all came from a woman in her thirties or forties in good health and CMV-seropositive.

The V gene is TRBV11-1, the J gene TRBJ2-5; D gene ambiguous. Germline loops: CDR1 SGHAT, CDR2 FQDESV (reference sequence). The CDR3 covers 14 residues. Trimming took off 1 base at V and 5 bases at J, with 11 bases between the two ends. The DNA for the CDR3 is TGTGCCAGCAGCTTAGGTTCTCTGCGGGAGACCCAGTACTTC. This translates into CASSLGSLRETQYF.

This clone showed up just a few times. The chain links TRBV4-3 to TRBJ1-2, with TRBD1 as a possible D gene (5 bases). Germline-derived CDR1 and CDR2 are LGHNA and YSLEER. V was cut by 1 base and J by 1 base, with 13 bases left in between. The CDR3 is 16 amino acids. The DNA of the CDR3 is TGCGCCAGCAGCCAAGGGTCGGGGGGGAATAACTATGGCTACACCTTC. It specifies CASSQGSGGNNYGYTF.

This clone showed up just a few times. The junction departs from germline at one end; a sequencing error may be responsible. The V and J genes are TRBV9 and TRBJ2-1; TRBD2 might be the D (5 bases). The CDR3 length is 17 residues. Germline assignment: CDR1 SGDLS and CDR2 YYNGEE. The CDR3 coding sequence is TGTGCCAGCAGCCCCTTTACTAGTTTTCTCGCCTACAATGAGCGGTTCTTC. Translation: CASSPFTSFLAYNERFF.

The chain links TRBV5-4 to TRBJ1-2; D gene uncertain. The CDR3 consists of 14 residues. V was trimmed by 0 bases and J by 8 bases, leaving 14 bases between them. Per the germline V gene, CDR1 is SGHNT and CDR2 is YYREEE (reference sequence). The CDR3 loop is CASSLESSGIGYTF. CDR3 bases: TGTGCCAGCAGCTTGGAATCGTCGGGGATCGGCTACACCTTC.

The gene calls are TRBV2 and TRBJ2-2, with D tentatively TRBD2 (7 bases). The germline V gene encodes CDR1 SNHLY and CDR2 FYNNEI. The V end lost 6 bases, the J end lost 3 bases, and 14 bases lay between the germline ends. The CDR3 spans 15 residues. CDR3 DNA sequence: TGTGCCAGCAGCGAGGGGGGGTTCGACACCGGGGAGCTGTTTTTT. It yields the protein CASSEGGFDTGELFF.

The V gene is TRBV9, the J gene TRBJ2-1, with TRBD2 matching 7 bases. Germline CDR1 SGDLS, CDR2 YYNGEE. With V trimmed by 5 bases and J by 2 bases, 7 bases remained unmatched. This CDR3 spans 15 amino acids. DNA for the CDR3: TGTGCCAGCAGTGGGCTAGCGGTCCCCTACAATGAGCAGTTCTTC. Translated, it gives CASSGLAVPYNEQFF.

V and J are TRBV9 and TRBJ1-6; 9 nucleotides match TRBD1. From germline, CDR1 is SGDLS and CDR2 YYNGEE. This CDR3 contains 17 residues. After removal of 0 bases from V and 6 bases from J, the junction contained 7 bases not matched to a gene. DNA for the CDR3: TGTGCCAGCAGCGTAGCACAGGGGGCAGTGGGTAATTCACCCCTCCACTTT. Its translation is CASSVAQGAVGNSPLHF.

The chain employs TRBV7-3 and TRBJ2-5, with a weak D call TRBD1 (6 bases). The V and J ends lost 5 bases and 2 bases respectively, with 15 bases between them. The CDR3 runs 15 residues. Germline-derived CDR1 and CDR2 are SGHTA and FQGTGA. The CDR3 protein is CASSISRDKQETQYF. Here the CDR3 DNA reads TGTGCCAGCAGCATAAGCCGGGACAAACAAGAGACCCAGTACTTC.

This rearrangement joins TRBV13 to TRBJ2-7, with 7 positions matching TRBD2. V lost 0 bases, J lost 0 bases, and 5 bases stayed unmatched. The CDR3 covers 16 residues. Germline CDR1 is PRHDT and CDR2 is FYEKMQ (reference sequence). CDR3 protein: CASSLGRTGGSYEQYF. The CDR3 DNA follows: TGTGCCAGCAGCTTAGGCAGGACGGGAGGCTCCTACGAGCAGTACTTC.

J is TRBJ1-1 and V is TRBV18, with 7 bases matching TRBD1. V gave up 6 bases and J gave up 3 bases; unmatched junction bases: 7. CDR1 is KGHSH, CDR2 LQKENI, per germline. The CDR3 loop spans 14 amino acids. Written as DNA, the CDR3 is TGTGCCAGCTCGGTGGGACAGCTAGACACTGAAGCTTTCTTT. This codes for CASSVGQLDTEAFF.

This sequence joins TRBV13 and TRBJ2-3; possibly TRBD2 for D (6 bases). V lost 0 bases, J lost 0 bases, and 16 bases lay in between. The CDR3 sequence is 18 residues long. The V gene's germline CDR1 is PRHDT and CDR2 FYEKMQ (reference sequence). The CDR3, as DNA: TGTGCCAGCAGCTTAGGGGCCTTCGAGCGGGCTAGCACAGATACGCAGTATTTT. The encoded protein is CASSLGAFERASTDTQYF.

V usage is TRBV6-1 and J usage is TRBJ1-5; D is ambiguous. V was clipped by 4 bases and J by 0 bases, with 10 bases between them. CDR3 length: 15 amino acids. Germline V lookup: CDR1 MNHNS, CDR2 SASEGT. The CDR3 here is CASSGLGLSNQPQHF. CDR3 coding DNA: TGTGCCAGCAGTGGCTTAGGACTTAGCAATCAGCCCCAGCATTTT.

The chain is built from TRBV5-1 and TRBJ1-1; D might be TRBD1 (6 bases). CDR3 size: 14 residues. The V end was cut by 3 bases, the J end by 5 bases, with 14 bases between. Germline V gene data show CDR1 as SGHRS and CDR2 as YFSETQ. CDR3 amino acids: CASSSRVGGTEAFF. CDR3 in DNA: TGCGCCAGCAGCTCCAGGGTAGGGGGTACTGAAGCTTTCTTT.

This chain uses TRBV4-1 with TRBJ1-4; D is unclear. CDR1 is MGHRA and CDR2 is YSYEKL in the germline V gene. The CDR3 extends over 14 amino acids. Trimming cost V 5 bases and J 5 bases, with 12 bases left between them. CDR3 region: CASSAGNLNEKLFF. In DNA form, the CDR3 reads TGCGCCAGCAGCGCAGGAAACTTGAATGAAAAACTGTTTTTT.

The chain links TRBV6-1 to TRBJ2-1; D gene ambiguous. The germline V gene has CDR1 MNHNS and CDR2 SASEGT. V was pared by 2 bases and J by 0 bases, with 14 bases between. The CDR3 has 17 amino acids. The CDR3 region is CASSESIIPSSYNEQFF. In DNA form, the CDR3 reads TGTGCCAGCAGTGAAAGCATTATACCTAGCTCCTACAATGAGCAGTTCTTC.

Concerning this clone itself: Other DNA variants within this sample encode the same CDR3. The rearrangement joins TRBV28 to TRBJ1-1, with a possible D match to TRBD1 (5 bases). V was clipped by 3 bases and J by 2 bases, with 7 bases between them. The CDR3 covers 13 residues. Germline V gene data show CDR1 as MDHEN and CDR2 as SYDVKM. This chain's CDR3 is CASSLGGNTEAFF. The CDR3 DNA follows: TGTGCCAGCAGTTTGGGGGGTAACACTGAAGCTTTCTTT.

A few counts support this clone. The chain recombines TRBV5-4 with TRBJ1-1, with 9 bases that match TRBD1. V was pared by 3 bases and J by 4 bases, with 1 base of the junction left unmatched. Germline values: CDR1 SGHNT, CDR2 YYREEE (reference sequence). The CDR3 totals 13 residues. CDR3 bases: TGTGCCAGCAGCTCGGGACAGGGCACTGAAGCTTTCTTT. It codes for CASSSGQGTEAFF.